This T cell receptor beta chain was observed in a study of T cell responses to AZD1222 COVID-19 vaccine (dated by TCRdb to the early 2020s). Context from the whole study: TCR sequencing was performed for roughly 250 trial participants, of whom about 200 were given two doses of AZD1222 and around 25 were given two doses of MenACWY control vaccine. Enrollment into the trials was organized by age into subgroups of 18-55, 56-69 and 70-plus years, and those subgroups contained roughly 150, 30 and 60 TCR-sequenced participants, respectively. What the work shows at the level of the full study, not this receptor alone: In the small 56-69-year group, the increase in depth fell short of significance, most likely because of low power. Because no day 14 peak-response samples were available, the repertoires could be characterized only after the peak T cell response. Vaccine-associated CD4 TCRs spanned the whole spike protein, with dominant responses in regions 160-218 and 743-854. After two AZD1222 doses, spike-specific TCR breadth and depth were significantly higher than at day 0 and than in MenACWY recipients. Participants were mostly white British and included more females than males, and it was suggested by the authors that clonal diversity may have been underestimated. Only five or six AZD1222 recipients were SARS-CoV-2 seropositive at baseline, limiting conclusions about previously exposed vaccinees. Reportedly, almost half of the unique spike-specific TCRs recognized epitopes lying outside the regions that are mutated in the B.1.351 and B.1.1.7 variants.

A note on this clone: The specificity of this receptor is unknown. No much larger clonotype is one base removed from it; base qualities were not supplied.

The CDR3 regions of human TCRbeta chains were subjected to immunosequencing. On the authors' methods: TCRs in the repertoires were matched against a reference library of SARS-CoV-2-specific TCRs that had been generated with the MIRA antigen-specificity platform. Breadth was defined as the fraction of unique TCRs that were SARS-CoV-2-associated. Depth was defined as the fraction of total T cells that were SARS-CoV-2-associated. Using the MIRA data, each spike-specific TCR was mapped to the spike region that the TCR reacts to and placed in a CD4 or CD8 class. Log10-transformed breadth and depth values were compared by one-way ANOVA with Sidak's multiple comparisons tests. Here the immuneACCESS table is served through TCRdb, limited to in-frame sequences with V and J called. Missing clones are a known gap in these copies; in checked studies unresolved V genes cover under half, and the rest lacks a known reason. V and J calls and clone size come straight from that table; D and trimming were deduced from the DNA. The sample yields about 180,000 clones; around nine tenths were counted once. The ten largest make up less than 2.5% of the sample.

The sample's time point label is to be understood as: about 28 days (+/-7) after the second vaccine dose. Because spike-specific TCR depth and breadth did not differ between the two schedules, AZD1222 recipients who got a second dose at roughly 4 weeks were pooled with those who got a second dose at roughly 12 weeks. Vaccinee samples were obtained from the UK trials COV001 and COV002, which included a single-blind randomized controlled phase 2/3 trial of AZD1222 (ChAdOx1 nCoV-19) in healthy adults. Trial participant PBMC samples were collected at day 0 and day 28 after the second dose for TCRbeta chain sequencing. From cysteine to phenylalanine, the CDR3 is 19 amino acids long. Of the read, only the CDR3 DNA is kept; its 57 bases are in frame from base 1. For this chain, trimming is 3 bases at the V end and 5 bases at the J end, and the number of junction bases without a gene match is 19. CDR1 is given as SGHAT and CDR2 as FQNNGV, both from the germline V gene.

The sequence links TRBV11-2 to TRBJ2-3; 8 nucleotides in the junction match TRBD2. The TCR originated in an adult who received the AZD1222 COVID-19 vaccine. The source was peripheral blood, collected 28 days after the second AZD1222 dose. The DNA is as follows: TGTGCCAGCAGCTTGGGGCTAGCCGGGGGGGTCATTTGGGTAGATACGCAGTATTTT. It encodes CASSLGLAGGVIWVDTQYF.